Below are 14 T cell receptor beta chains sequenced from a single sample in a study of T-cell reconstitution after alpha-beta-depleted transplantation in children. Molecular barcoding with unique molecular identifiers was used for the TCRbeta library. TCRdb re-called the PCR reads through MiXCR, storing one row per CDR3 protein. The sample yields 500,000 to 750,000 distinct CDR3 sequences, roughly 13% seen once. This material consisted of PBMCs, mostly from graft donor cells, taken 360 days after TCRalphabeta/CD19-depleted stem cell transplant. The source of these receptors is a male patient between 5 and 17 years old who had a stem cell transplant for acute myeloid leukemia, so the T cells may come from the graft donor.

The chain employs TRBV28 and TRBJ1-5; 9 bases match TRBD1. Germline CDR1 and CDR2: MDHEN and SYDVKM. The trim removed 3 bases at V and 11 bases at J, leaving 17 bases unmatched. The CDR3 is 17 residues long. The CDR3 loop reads CASSLGKGQGLIGTQHF. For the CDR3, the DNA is TGTGCCAGCAGTTTGGGGAAAGGACAGGGGTTGATTGGGACCCAGCATTTT.

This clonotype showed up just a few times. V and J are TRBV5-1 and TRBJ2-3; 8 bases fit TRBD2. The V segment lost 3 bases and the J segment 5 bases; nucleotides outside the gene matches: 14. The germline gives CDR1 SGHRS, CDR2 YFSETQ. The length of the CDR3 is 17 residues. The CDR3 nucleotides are TGCGCCAGCAGCTATGGACTAGCCATAATACCACAAGATACGCAGTATTTT. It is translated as CASSYGLAIIPQDTQYF.

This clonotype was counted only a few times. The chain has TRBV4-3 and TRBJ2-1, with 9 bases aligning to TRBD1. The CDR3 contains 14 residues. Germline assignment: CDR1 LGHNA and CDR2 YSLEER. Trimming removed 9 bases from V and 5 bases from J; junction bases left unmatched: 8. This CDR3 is CASRRQGGDNEQFF. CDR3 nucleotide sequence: TGCGCCAGTAGACGACAGGGGGGGGACAATGAGCAGTTCTTC.

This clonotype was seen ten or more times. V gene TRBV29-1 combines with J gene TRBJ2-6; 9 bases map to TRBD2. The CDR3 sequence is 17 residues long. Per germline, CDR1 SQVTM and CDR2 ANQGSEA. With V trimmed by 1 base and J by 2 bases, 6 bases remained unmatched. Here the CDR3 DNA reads TGCAGCGTTGAAGGTGGGGCGGGAGGGACTGGGGCCAACGTCCTGACTTTC. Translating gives CSVEGGAGGTGANVLTF. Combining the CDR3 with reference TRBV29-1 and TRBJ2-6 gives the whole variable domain SAVISQKPSRDICQRGTSLTIQCQVDSQVTMMFWYRQQPGQSLTLIATANQGSEATYESGFVIDKFPISRPNLTFSTLTVSNMSPEDSSIYLCSVEGGAGGTGANVLTFGAGSRLTVL.

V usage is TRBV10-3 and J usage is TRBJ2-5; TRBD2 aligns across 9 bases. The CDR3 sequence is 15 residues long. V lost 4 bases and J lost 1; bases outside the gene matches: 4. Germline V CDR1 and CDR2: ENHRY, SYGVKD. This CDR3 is CAISVLAGLQETQYF. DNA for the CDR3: TGTGCCATCAGTGTGCTAGCGGGGCTCCAAGAGACCCAGTACTTC.

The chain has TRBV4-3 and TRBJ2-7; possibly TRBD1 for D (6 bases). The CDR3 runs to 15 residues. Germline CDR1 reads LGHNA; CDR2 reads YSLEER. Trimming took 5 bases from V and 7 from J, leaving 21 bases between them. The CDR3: CASSYLLTGPGEQYF. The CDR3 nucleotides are TGCGCCAGCAGCTATCTTTTGACAGGCCCAGGGGAGCAGTACTTC.

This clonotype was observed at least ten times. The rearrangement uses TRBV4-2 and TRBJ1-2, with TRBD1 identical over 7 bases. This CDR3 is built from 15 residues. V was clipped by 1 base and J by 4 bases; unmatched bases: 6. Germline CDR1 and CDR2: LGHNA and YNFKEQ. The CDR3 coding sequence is TGTGCCAGCAGCCAAGGACAGGGCTGGATCTATGGCTACACCTTC. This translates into CASSQGQGWIYGYTF.

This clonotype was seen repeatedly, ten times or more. CDR3 DNA sequence: TGCAGTGCTAGAGATCAGGGGGAATCTGGGGCCAACGTCCTGACTTTC. Translated: CSARDQGESGANVLTF. The chain joins TRBV20-1 to TRBJ2-6, with 7 positions matching TRBD1. The germline V gene has CDR1 DFQATT and CDR2 SNEGSKA (reference sequence). The CDR3 is made up of 16 amino acids. Germline trimming cut 0 bases from V and 1 base from J; bases unmatched to any gene: 3.

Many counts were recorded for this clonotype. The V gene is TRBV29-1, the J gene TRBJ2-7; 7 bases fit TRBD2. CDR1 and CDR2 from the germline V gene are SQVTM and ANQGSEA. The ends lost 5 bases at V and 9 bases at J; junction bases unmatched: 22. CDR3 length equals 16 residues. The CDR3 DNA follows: TGCAGCGTTCTTACCGGGACCACCGGGGGGTTTGTCGGGCAGTACTTC. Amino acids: CSVLTGTTGGFVGQYF.

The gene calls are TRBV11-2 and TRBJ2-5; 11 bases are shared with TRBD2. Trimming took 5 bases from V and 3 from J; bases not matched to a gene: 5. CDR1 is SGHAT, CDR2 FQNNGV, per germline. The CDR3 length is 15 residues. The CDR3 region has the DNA TGTGCCAGCAGCCTCGGGACTAGCGGCGAAGAGACCCAGTACTTC. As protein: CASSLGTSGEETQYF.

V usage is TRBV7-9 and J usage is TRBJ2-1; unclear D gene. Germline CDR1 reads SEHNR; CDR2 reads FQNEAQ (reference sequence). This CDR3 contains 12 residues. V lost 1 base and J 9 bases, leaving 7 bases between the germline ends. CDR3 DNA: TGTGCCAGCAGCTTAGTTCCGCTTGAGCAGTTCTTC. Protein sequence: CASSLVPLEQFF.

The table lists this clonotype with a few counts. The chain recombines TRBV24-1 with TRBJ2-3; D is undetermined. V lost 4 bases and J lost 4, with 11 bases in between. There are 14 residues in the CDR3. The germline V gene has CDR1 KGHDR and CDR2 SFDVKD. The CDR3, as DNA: TGTGCCACCAGTGAAGCCTCACCGGCAGATACGCAGTATTTT. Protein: CATSEASPADTQYF.

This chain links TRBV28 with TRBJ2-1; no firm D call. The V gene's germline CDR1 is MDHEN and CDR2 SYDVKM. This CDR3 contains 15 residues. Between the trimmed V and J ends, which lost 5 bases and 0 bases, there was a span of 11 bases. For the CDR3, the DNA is TGTGCCAGCAGTCCCACGACTGTCTCCTACAATGAGCAGTTCTTC. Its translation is CASSPTTVSYNEQFF.

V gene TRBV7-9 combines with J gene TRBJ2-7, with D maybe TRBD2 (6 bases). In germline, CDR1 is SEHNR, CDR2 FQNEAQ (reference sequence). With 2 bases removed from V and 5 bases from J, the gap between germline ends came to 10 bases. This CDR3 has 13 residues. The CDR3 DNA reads TGTGCCAGCAGCTTAACGGGAGTAAACGAGCAGTACTTC. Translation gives CASSLTGVNEQYF.